The source of this T cell receptor (beta chain) is a study of T cells in Graves' hyperthyroidism and ophthalmopathy. Notes on the study in general: Classification by a 13 V-J model distinguished ophthalmopathy from stable hyperthyroidism.

There were TCR beta CDR3 regions amplified from RNA transcripts. In the first-round RT-PCR of the TCR CDR3, the HTBI primer set was used. TCRdb re-called the multiplex PCR reads through MiXCR, storing one row per CDR3 protein. This table has hundreds of thousands of distinct CDR3 sequences, approximately 15% appearing once. Germline-derived CDR1 and CDR2 are MNHEY and SVGEGT. CDR3 length equals 16 residues. The V gene end was trimmed by 8 bases and the J gene end by 3 bases; junction bases not matched to a gene: 9. Many counts were recorded for this clonotype. Its antigen is not known. Sequencing was carried out using blood. The TCR originated in a woman younger than 35 with Graves' hyperthyroidism. V gene TRBV6-2 or TRBV6-3 combines with J gene TRBJ2-1; TRBD2 matches at 11 bases. The CDR3 sequence is CASWGAGTSGYNEQFF. CDR3 sequence (DNA): TGTGCCAGCTGGGGAGCGGGGACTAGCGGCTACAATGAGCAGTTCTTC.